The 2 T cell receptor beta chains below come from one sample, sequenced in a study of OX40 agonist ivuxolimab in advanced cancers. The library was obtained by the immunoSEQ multiplex PCR assay. As stored in TCRdb, this immuneACCESS dataset retains in-frame rearrangements with V and J assigned. A fraction of the clones does not appear; measured against another copy, unresolved V genes explain less than half of the discrepancy, and the remainder lacks a known reason. Here the sample has about 83,000 clones; about 89% occur a single time. The ten biggest clones cover 8.4% of the sample. Sequencing was performed on CD4+ or CD8+ T cells sorted from blood, taken in a trial of the OX40 agonist ivuxolimab. Receptors were obtained from an adult with an advanced solid tumor such as melanoma, head and neck, liver or kidney cancer.

The rearrangement links TRBV4-2 to TRBJ2-1; D not certain. The CDR3 extends over 14 amino acids. V lost 0 bases and J lost 9, with 12 bases in between. Germline V gene data show CDR1 as LGHNA and CDR2 as YNFKEQ. Written as DNA, the CDR3 is TGTGCCAGCAGCCAAGAATGGGGAACGGGTGAGCAGTTCTTC. This codes for CASSQEWGTGEQFF.

The gene calls are TRBV28 and TRBJ2-3; 11 bases line up with TRBD2. Looked up from germline, CDR1 is MDHEN and CDR2 is SYDVKM. The V gene end was trimmed by 3 bases and the J gene end by 3 bases; junction bases not matched to a gene: 14. The CDR3 is 19 residues long. The CDR3 DNA follows: TGTGCCAGCAGTTTGGTGTTCGGAACTAGCGGGGGAGATACAGATACGCAGTATTTT. This sequence encodes CASSLVFGTSGGDTDTQYF.